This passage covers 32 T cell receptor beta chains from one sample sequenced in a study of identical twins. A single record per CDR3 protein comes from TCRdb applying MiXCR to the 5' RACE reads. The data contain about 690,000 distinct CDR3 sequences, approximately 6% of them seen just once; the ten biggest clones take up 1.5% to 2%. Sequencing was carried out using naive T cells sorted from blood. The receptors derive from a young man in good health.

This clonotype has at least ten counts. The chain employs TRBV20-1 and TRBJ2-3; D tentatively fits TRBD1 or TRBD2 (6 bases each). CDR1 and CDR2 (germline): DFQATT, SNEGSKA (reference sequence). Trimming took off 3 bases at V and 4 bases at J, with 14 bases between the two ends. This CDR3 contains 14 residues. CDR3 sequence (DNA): TGCAGTGCTAGGGGGGGCGGGAACCCAGATACGCAGTATTTT. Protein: CSARGGGNPDTQYF.

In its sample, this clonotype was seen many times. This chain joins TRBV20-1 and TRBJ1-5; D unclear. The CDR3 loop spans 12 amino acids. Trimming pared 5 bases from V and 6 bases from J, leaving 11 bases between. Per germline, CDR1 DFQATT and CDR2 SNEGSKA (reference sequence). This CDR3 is CSAVRGFQPQHF. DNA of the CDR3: TGCAGTGCTGTCCGGGGATTTCAGCCCCAGCATTTT.

The CDR3 region is CATSRDPGVAPYEQYF. The CDR3 DNA sequence: TGTGCCACCAGCAGAGATCCCGGCGTGGCACCCTACGAGCAGTACTTC. V gene TRBV15 combines with J gene TRBJ2-7; D is ambiguous. Trimming stripped 0 bases from V and 2 bases from J, with 14 bases between. This CDR3 has 16 amino acids. Germline lookup yields CDR1 LNHNV and CDR2 YYDKDF (reference sequence).

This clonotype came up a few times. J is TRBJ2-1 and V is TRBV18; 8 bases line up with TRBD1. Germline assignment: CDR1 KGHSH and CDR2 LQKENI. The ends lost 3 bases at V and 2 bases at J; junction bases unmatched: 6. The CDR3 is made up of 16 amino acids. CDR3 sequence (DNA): TGTGCCAGCTCACCTTCCAGGGGGCTAACCTACAATGAGCAGTTCTTC. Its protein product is CASSPSRGLTYNEQFF.

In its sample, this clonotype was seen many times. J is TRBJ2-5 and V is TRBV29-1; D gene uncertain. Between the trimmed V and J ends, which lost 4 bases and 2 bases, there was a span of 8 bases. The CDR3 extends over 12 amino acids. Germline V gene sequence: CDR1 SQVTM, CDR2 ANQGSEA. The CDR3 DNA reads TGCAGCGTTGTAGTCCCACAAGAGACCCAGTACTTC. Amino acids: CSVVVPQETQYF.

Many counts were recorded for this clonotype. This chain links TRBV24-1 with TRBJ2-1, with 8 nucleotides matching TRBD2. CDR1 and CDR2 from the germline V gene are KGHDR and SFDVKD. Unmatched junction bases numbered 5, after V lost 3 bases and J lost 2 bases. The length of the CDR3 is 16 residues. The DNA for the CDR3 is TGTGCCACCAGTGATGGGCCGGGGGGGGCCTACAATGAGCAGTTCTTC. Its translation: CATSDGPGGAYNEQFF.

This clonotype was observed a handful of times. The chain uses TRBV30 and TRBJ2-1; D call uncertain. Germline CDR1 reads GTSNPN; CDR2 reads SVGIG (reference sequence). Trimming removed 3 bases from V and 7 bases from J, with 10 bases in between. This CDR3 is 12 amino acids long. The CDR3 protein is CAWRLFRNEQFF. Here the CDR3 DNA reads TGTGCCTGGAGGCTATTTCGTAATGAGCAGTTCTTC.

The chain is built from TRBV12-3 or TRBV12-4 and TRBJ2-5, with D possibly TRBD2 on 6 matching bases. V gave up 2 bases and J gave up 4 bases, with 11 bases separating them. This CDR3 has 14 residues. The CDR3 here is CASSLTGGLETQYF. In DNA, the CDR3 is TGTGCCAGCAGTTTAACAGGAGGGCTAGAGACCCAGTACTTC.

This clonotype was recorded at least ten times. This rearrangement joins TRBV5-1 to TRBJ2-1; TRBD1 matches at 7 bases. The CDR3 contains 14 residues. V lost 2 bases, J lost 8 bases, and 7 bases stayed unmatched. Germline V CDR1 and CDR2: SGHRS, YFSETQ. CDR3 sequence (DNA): TGCGCCAGCAGCTTAGACAGGGAAATCCATGAGCAGTTCTTC. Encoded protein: CASSLDREIHEQFF.

The CDR3 DNA follows: TGTGCCTGGAGTCCAGACAGGGATCAGCCCCAGCATTTT. It is translated as CAWSPDRDQPQHF. The gene calls are TRBV30 and TRBJ1-5; 7 bases align to TRBD1. This CDR3 region has 13 residues. V was clipped by 2 bases and J by 5 bases; unmatched bases: 3. The germline V gene encodes CDR1 GTSNPN and CDR2 SVGIG (reference sequence). The full variable domain, completed using reference TRBV30 and TRBJ1-5, is SQTIHQWPATLVQPVGSPLSLECTVEGTSNPNLYWYRQAAGRGLQLLFYSVGIGQISSEVPQNLSASRPQDRQFILSSKKLLLSDSGFYLCAWSPDRDQPQHFGDGTRLSIL.

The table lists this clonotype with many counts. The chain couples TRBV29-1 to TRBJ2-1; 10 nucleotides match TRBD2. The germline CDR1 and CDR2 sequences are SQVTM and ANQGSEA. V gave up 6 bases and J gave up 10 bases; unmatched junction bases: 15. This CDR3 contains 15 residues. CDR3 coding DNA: TGCAGCGTCGGGGGATTAGCGGGAGGCCCTTCGGAGCAGTTCTTC. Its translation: CSVGGLAGGPSEQFF.

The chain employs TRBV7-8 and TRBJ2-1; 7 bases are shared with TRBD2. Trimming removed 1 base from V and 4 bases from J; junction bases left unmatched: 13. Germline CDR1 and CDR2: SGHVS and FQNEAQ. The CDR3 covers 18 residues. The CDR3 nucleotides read TGTGCCAGCAGCTTAGATTGGTTCGGCGGGAGTCCTTACAATGAGCAGTTCTTC. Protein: CASSLDWFGGSPYNEQFF.

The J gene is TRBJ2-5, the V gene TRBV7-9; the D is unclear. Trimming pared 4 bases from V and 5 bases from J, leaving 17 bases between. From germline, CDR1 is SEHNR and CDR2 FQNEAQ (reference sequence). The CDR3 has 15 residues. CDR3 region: CASSSSTWAGETQYF. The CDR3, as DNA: TGTGCCAGCAGCTCATCTACTTGGGCCGGGGAGACCCAGTACTTC. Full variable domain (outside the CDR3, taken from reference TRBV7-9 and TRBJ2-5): DTGVSQNPRHKITKRGQNVTFRCDPISEHNRLYWYRQTLGQGPEFLTYFQNEAQLEKSRLLSDRFSAERPKGSFSTLEIQRTEQGDSAMYLCASSSSTWAGETQYFGPGTRLLVL.

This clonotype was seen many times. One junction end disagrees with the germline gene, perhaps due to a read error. In nucleotides, the CDR3 is TGTGCCAGCAGCATTCAAGAGACCCAGTACTTC. The encoded protein is CASSIQETQYF. The chain carries TRBV5-1 and TRBJ2-5, with D unresolved. The germline gives CDR1 SGHRS, CDR2 YFSETQ. This CDR3 is 11 amino acids long. Looking up the rest from reference TRBV5-1 and TRBJ2-5 gives the full variable domain: KAGVTQTPRYLIKTRGQQVTLSCSPISGHRSVSWYQQTPGQGLQFLFEYFSETQRNKGNFPGRFSGRQFSNSRSEMNVSTLELGDSALYLCASSIQETQYFGPGTRLLVL.

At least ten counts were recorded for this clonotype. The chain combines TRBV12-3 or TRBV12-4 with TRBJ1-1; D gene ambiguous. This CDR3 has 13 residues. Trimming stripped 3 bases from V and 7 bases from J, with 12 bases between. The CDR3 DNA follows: TGTGCCAGCAGTTTTTCCGACGGCGTTGAAGCTTTCTTT. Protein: CASSFSDGVEAFF.

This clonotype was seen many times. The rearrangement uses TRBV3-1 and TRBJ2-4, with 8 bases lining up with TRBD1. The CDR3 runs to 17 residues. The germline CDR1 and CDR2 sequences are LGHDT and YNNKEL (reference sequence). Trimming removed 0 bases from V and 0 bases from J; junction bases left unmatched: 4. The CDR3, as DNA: TGTGCCAGCAGCCAAGATGCAGGGGGCGCAGCCAAAAACATTCAGTACTTC. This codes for CASSQDAGGAAKNIQYF.

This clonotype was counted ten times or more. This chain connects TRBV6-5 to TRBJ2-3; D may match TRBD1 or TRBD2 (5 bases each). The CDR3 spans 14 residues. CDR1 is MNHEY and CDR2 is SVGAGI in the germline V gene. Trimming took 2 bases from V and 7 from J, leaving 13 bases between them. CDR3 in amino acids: CASSYDGALYTQYF. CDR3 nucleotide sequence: TGTGCCAGCAGTTACGACGGGGCCCTTTATACGCAGTATTTT.

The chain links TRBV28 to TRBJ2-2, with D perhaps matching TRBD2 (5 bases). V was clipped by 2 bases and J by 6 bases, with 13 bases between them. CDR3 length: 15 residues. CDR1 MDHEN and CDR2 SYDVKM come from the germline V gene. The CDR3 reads CASSLEGSFAGELFF. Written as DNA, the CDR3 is TGTGCCAGCAGTTTAGAGGGCAGTTTCGCCGGGGAGCTGTTTTTT.

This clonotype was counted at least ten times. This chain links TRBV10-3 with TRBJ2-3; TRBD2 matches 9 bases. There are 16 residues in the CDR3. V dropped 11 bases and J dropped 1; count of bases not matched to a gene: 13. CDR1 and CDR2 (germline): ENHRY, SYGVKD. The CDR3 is CAAQTSGRKRTDTQYF. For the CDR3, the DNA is TGTGCCGCCCAGACTAGCGGTCGGAAACGCACAGATACGCAGTATTTT.

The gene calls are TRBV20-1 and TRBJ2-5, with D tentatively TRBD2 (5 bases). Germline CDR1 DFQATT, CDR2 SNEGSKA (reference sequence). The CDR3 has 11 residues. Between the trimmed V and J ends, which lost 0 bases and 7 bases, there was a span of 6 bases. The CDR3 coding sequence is TGCAGTGCTAGAGATGGAGGGACCCAGTACTTC. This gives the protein CSARDGGTQYF.

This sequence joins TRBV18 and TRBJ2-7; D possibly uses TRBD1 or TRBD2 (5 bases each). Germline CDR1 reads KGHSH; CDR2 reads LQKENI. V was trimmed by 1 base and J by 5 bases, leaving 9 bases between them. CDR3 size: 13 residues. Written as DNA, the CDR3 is TGTGCCAGCTCACCACTCGGGACCGACGAGCAGTACGTC. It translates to CASSPLGTDEQYV.

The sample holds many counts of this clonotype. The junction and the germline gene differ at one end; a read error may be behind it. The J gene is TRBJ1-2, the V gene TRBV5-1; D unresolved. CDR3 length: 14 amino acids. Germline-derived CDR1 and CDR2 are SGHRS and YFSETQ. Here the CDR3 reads CASSLEGANYGYTF. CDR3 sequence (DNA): TGTGCCAGCAGTTTGGAGGGAGCAAACTATGGCTACACCTTC.

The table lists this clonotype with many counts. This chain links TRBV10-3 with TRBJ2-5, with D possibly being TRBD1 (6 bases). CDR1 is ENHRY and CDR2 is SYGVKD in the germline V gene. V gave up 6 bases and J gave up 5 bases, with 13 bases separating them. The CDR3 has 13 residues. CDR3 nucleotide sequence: TGTGCCATCAGGCAAACAGGGTATGAGACCCAGTACTTC. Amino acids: CAIRQTGYETQYF.

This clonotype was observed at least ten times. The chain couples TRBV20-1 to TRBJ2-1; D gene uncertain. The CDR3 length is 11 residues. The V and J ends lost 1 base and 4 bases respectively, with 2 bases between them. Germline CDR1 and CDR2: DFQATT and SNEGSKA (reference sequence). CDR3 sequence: CSARVYNEQFF. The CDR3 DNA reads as TGCAGTGCTAGAGTATACAATGAGCAGTTCTTC.

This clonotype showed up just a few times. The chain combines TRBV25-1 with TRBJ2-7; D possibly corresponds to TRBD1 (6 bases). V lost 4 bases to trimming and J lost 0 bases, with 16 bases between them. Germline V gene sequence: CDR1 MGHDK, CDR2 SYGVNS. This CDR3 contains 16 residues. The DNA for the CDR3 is TGTGCCAGCAGTGTAAAACAGGGATTTAACTCCTACGAGCAGTACTTC. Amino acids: CASSVKQGFNSYEQYF.

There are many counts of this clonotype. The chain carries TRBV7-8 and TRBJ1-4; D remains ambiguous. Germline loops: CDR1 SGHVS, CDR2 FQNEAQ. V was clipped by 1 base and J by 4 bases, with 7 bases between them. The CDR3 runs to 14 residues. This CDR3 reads CASSLGGRNEKLFF. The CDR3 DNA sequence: TGTGCCAGCAGCTTAGGTGGCCGTAATGAAAAACTGTTTTTT.

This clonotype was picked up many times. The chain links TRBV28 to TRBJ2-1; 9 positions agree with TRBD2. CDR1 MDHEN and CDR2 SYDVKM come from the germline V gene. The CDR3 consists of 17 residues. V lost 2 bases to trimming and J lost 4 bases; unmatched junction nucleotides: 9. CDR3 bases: TGTGCCAGCAGTTTAGGGGCTAGCGGGACCATTTACAATGAGCAGTTCTTC. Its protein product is CASSLGASGTIYNEQFF.

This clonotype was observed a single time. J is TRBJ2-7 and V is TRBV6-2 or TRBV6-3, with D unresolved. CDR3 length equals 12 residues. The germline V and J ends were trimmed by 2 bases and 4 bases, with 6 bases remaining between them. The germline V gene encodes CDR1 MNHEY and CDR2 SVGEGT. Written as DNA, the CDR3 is TGTGCCAGCAGTTACGTGGCGTACGAGCAGTACTTC. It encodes CASSYVAYEQYF.

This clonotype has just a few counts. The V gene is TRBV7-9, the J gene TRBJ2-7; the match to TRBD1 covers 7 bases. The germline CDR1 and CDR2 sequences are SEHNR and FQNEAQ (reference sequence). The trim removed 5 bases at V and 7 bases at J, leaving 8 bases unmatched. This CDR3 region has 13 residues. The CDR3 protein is CASSSRQGAEQYF. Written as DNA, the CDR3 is TGTGCCAGCAGCAGCCGACAGGGTGCGGAGCAGTACTTC.

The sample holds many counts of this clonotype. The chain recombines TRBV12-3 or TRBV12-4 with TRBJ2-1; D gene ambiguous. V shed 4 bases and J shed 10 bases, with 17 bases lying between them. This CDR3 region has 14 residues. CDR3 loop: CASSYRATLTEQFF. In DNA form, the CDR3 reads TGTGCCAGCAGTTATAGAGCGACCCTCACCGAGCAGTTCTTC.

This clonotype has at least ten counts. The CDR3 nucleotides read TGCGCCAGCAGTTCGGTTACCGGGGCTCTAGCCAAAAACATTCAGTACTTC. Protein: CASSSVTGALAKNIQYF. The chain combines TRBV5-1 with TRBJ2-4, with D perhaps given as TRBD1 or TRBD2 (5 bases each). V was shortened by 5 bases and J by 0 bases, with 18 bases between the two germline ends. Per the germline V gene, CDR1 is SGHRS and CDR2 is YFSETQ. This CDR3 contains 17 residues.

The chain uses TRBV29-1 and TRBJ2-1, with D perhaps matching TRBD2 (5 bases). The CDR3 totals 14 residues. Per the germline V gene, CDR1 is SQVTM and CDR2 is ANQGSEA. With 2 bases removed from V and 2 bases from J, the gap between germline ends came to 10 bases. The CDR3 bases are TGCAGCGTTGAAAGGTGGGGAGCCTACAATGAGCAGTTCTTC. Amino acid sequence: CSVERWGAYNEQFF.